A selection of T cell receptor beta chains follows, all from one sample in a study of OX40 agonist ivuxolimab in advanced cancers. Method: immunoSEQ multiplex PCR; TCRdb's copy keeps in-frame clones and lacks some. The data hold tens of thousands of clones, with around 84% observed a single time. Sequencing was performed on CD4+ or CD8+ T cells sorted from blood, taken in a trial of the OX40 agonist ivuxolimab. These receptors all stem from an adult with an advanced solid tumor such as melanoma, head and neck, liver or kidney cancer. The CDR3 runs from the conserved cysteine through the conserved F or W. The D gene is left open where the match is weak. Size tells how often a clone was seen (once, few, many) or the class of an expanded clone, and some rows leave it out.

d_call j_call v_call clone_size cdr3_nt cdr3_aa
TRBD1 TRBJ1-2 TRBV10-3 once TGTGCCATCAGAGGGGACAGGGGGTATGGCTACACCTTC CAIRGDRGYGYTF
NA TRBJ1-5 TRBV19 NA TGTGCCGGTGGATGGGGCAATCAGCCCCAGCATTTT CAGGWGNQPQHF
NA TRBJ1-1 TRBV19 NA TGTGCCAGTAGTGGAAGGTACCTTGAAGCTTTCTTT CASSGRYLEAFF
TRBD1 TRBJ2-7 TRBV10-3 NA TGTGCCATCAGTGGACCGGGACAGGGACACTACGAGCAGTACTTC CAISGPGQGHYEQYF
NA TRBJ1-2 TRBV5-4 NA TGTGCCAGCAGCTTACAGGGTATCACGAGCTATGGCTACACCTTC CASSLQGITSYGYTF
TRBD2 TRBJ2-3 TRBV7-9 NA TGTGCCAGCAGCTTTGGCGGGGGGGACAGCACAGATACGCAGTATTTT CASSFGGGDSTDTQYF
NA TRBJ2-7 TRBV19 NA TGTGCCAGTAGTCCAGCTCTAGGCTCCTACGAGCAGTACTTC CASSPALGSYEQYF
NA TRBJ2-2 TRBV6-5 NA TGTGCCAGCATAGGGACAACCTACACCGGGGAGCTGTTTTTT CASIGTTYTGELFF
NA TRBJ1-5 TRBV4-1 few TGCGCCAGCAGCCAAGAGGACCGACCGCAACCCCAGCATTTT CASSQEDRPQPQHF
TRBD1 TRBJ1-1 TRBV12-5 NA TGTGCTAGTGGTCCGGGACAGTTTGAAGCTTTCTTT CASGPGQFEAFF
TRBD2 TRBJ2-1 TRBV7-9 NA TGTGCCAGCAGCTGGACTAGCGATGAGCAGTTCTTC CASSWTSDEQFF
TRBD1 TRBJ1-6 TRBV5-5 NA TGTGCCAGCAGCTTGGGACAGGGGAATTCACCCCTCCACTTT CASSLGQGNSPLHF
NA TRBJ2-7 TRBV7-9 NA TGTGCCAGCAGCTTAGGGGGTTACTACGAGCAGTACTTC CASSLGGYYEQYF
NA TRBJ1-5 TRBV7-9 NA TGTGCCAGCAGCTCCGAAGGGCTTAGGGCCCAGCATTTT CASSSEGLRAQHF
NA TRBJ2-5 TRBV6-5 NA TGTGCCAGCAGTCCCTATTACTTGATCCAAGAGACCCAGTACTTC CASSPYYLIQETQYF
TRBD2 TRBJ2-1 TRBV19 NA TGTGCCAGTGGCGGGCTAGCGGGGCGCAATGAGCAGTTCTTC CASGGLAGRNEQFF
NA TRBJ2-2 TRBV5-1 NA TGCGCCAGCAGCTTGAGAGGGGCGCCGAACACCGGGGAGCTGTTTTTT CASSLRGAPNTGELFF
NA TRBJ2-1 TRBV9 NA TGTGCCAGCAGCGTAGGTGGGGGCTACAATGAGCAGTTCTTC CASSVGGGYNEQFF
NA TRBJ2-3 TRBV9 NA TGTGCCAGCAGCGTAGGGGAACAAGAAAGCACAGATACGCAGTATTTT CASSVGEQESTDTQYF
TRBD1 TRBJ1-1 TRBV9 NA TGTGCCAGCAGCGTAGCAGTAGACAGGGTCACTGAAGCTTTCTTT CASSVAVDRVTEAFF
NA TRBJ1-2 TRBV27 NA TGTGCCAGCAGTTTATCGTCACTGGGAGGAAGGGAGGGCTACACCTTC CASSLSSLGGREGYTF
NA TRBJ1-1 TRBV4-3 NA TGCGCCAGCAGCCCCCCGGTGAACACTGAAGCTTTCTTT CASSPPVNTEAFF
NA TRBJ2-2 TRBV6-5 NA TGTGCCAGCAGTTACGGGACTTCGAACACCGGGGAGCTGTTTTTT CASSYGTSNTGELFF
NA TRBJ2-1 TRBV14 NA TGTGCCAGCAGCCGCCCAAGTGGAAGCTCCTACAATGAGCAGTTCTTC CASSRPSGSSYNEQFF
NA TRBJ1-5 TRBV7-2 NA TGTGCCAGCAGCTCTCACGACAGTTATAGCAATCAGCCCCAGCATTTT CASSSHDSYSNQPQHF
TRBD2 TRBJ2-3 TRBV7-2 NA TGTGCCAGCAGCTTAATGGCGGGGGGGGAGGAAGATACGCAGTATTTT CASSLMAGGEEDTQYF